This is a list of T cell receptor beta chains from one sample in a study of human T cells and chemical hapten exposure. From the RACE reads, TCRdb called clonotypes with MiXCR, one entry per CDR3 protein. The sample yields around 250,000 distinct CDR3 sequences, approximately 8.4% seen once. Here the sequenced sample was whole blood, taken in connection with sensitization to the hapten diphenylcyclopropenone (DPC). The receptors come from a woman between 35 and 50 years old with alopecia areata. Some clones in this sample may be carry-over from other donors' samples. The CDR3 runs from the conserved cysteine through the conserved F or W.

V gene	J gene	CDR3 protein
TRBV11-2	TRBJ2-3	CASSFRKDPSTDTQYF
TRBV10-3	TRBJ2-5	CAISWTEQETQYF
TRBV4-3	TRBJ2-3	CASSQDRVGTDTQYF
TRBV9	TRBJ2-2	CASSVADRGGSGELFF
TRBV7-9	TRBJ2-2	CASSLSVTAGGNTGELFF
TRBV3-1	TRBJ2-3	CASSQLITDTQYF
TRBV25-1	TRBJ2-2	CASSESGGRSGELFF
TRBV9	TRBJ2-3	CASSVVGGSTDTQYF
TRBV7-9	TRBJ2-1	CASSLARWNEQFF
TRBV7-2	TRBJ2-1	CASSLADGAYNEQFF
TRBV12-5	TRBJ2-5	CASAGTGGYATQYF
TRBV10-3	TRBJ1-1	CAISETPGQGNTEAFF
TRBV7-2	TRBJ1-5	CASSETGNNQPQHF
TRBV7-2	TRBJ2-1	CASSSPGTGKGNEQFF
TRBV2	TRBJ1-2	CASGSARGGASWDGYTF
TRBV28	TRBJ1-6	CASSARTGLNSPLHF
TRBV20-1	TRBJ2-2	CSAPLRGELFF
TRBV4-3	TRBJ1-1	CASSQDFRSEAFF
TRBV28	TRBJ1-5	CASSLRSYNQPQHF
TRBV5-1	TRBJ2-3	CASSYGGGRTTDTQYF
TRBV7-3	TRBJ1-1	CASSRDTGGVAFF
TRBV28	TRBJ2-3	CASSSPGGSTDTQYF
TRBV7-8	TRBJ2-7	CASSLGGRAGYEQYF
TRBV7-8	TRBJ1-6	CASSLGGRGSTLHF
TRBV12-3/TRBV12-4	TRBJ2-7	CASSLRGTADYEQYF
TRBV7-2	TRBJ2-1	CASSLAGSGTGGNEQFF
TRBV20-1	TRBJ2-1	CSATGQGAYEQFF
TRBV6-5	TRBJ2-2	CASSQAGAGELFF
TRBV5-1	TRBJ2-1	CASSLPSGSSYNEQFF
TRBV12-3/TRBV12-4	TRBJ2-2	CASTLTGELFF
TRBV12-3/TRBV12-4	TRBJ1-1	CASSLSGGNTEAFF
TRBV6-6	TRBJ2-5	CASTWREGRETQYF
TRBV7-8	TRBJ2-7	CASSLRQGGSYEQYF
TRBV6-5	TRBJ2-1	CASSPIAGGHNEQFF
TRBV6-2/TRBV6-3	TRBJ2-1	CASRTSGGLALNEQFF
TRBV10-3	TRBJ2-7	CAISESPMTDTTIRYEQYF
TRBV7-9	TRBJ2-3	CASRPRTSGTTDTQYF